This T cell receptor (beta chain) was captured by sequencing in a study of shared clonotypes between healthy human individuals. CD45RO-negative, CCR7-selected cells formed the naive CD8 fraction, which excluded terminally differentiated effector memory CD45RA+ cells. Study results and caveats: Naive CD4 clonotype sharing across a handful of donors was 4% to 5.5%.

Profiled with immunoSEQ multiplex PCR; TCRdb holds only in-frame clones, not every one. This sample yields 800,000 or so clones, of which approximately 97% are seen a single time; roughly 0.23% belongs to the top ten. The CDR3 runs to 15 residues. The V gene's germline CDR1 is SGHNT and CDR2 YYREEE (reference sequence). The V and J ends lost 4 bases and 4 bases, in that order; junction bases with no gene match: 6. A remark on this clone: Its antigen is undetermined.

The rearrangement links TRBV5-4 to TRBJ2-1; 9 bases match TRBD2. Source material: naive CD8+ T cells sorted from blood. This TCR came from a man under 40 in good health. The CDR3 DNA reads TGTGCCAGCAGCCGTAGCGGGAGAGGGTACAATGAGCAGTTCTTC. It yields the protein CASSRSGRGYNEQFF.